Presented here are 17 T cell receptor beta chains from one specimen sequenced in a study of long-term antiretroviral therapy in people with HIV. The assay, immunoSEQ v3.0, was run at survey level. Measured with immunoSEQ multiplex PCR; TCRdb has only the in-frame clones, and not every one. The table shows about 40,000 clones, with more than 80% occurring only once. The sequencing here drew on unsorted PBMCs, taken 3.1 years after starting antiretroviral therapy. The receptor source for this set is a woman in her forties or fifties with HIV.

CDR3 nucleotides: TGCGCCAGCAGCCCAGACAGGGGGCCCAATTCACCCCTCCACTTT. Amino acid sequence: CASSPDRGPNSPLHF. V is TRBV4-3 and J is TRBJ1-6; TRBD1 agrees at 10 bases. The germline V gene has CDR1 LGHNA and CDR2 YSLEER. With V trimmed by 4 bases and J by 7 bases, 4 bases remained unmatched. The CDR3 contains 15 residues.

Here the CDR3 reads CASSSLRETHYEQYF. The DNA for the CDR3 is TGTGCCAGCAGTTCCTTAAGGGAGACACACTACGAGCAGTACTTC. The rearrangement links TRBV27 to TRBJ2-7; the D gene is possibly TRBD2 (5 bases). The CDR3 totals 15 residues. Germline V CDR1 and CDR2: MNHEY, SMNVEV (reference sequence). Trimming pared 4 bases from V and 3 bases from J, leaving 16 bases between.

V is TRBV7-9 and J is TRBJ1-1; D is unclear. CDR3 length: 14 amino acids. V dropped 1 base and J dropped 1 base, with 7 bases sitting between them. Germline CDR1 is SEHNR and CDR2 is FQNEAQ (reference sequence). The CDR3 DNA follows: TGTGCCAGCAGCTTAGTAGGCAGGAACACTGAAGCTTTCTTT. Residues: CASSLVGRNTEAFF.

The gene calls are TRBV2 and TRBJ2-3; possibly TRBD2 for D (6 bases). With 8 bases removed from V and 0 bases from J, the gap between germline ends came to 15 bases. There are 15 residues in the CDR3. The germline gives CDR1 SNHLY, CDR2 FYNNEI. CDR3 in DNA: TGTGCCAGCCCAACTCTAGCGAGGAGCACAGATACGCAGTATTTT. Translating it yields CASPTLARSTDTQYF.

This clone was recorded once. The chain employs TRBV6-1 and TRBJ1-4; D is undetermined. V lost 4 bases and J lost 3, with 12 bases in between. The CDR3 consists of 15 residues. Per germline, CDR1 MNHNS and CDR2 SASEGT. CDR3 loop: CASSGGRGPNEKLFF. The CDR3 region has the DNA TGTGCCAGCAGTGGAGGACGGGGTCCTAATGAAAAACTGTTTTTT.

Here the CDR3 reads CAWSVRNTEAFF. For the CDR3, the DNA is TGTGCCTGGAGTGTAAGGAACACTGAAGCTTTCTTT. The chain has TRBV30 and TRBJ1-1; no clear D gene. Germline loops: CDR1 GTSNPN, CDR2 SVGIG (reference sequence). The V end lost 0 bases, the J end lost 1 base, and 3 bases lay between the germline ends. This CDR3 comprises 12 residues.

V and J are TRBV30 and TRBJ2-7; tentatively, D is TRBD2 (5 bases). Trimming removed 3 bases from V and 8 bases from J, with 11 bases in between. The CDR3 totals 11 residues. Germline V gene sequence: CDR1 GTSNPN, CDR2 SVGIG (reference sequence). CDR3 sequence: CAWSGVLKQYF. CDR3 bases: TGTGCCTGGAGCGGGGTGCTTAAGCAGTACTTC.

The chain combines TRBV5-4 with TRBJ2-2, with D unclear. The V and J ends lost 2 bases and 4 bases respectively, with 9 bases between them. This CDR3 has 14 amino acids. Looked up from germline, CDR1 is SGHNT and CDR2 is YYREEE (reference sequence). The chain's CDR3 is CASSFYDGTGELFF. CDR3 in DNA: TGTGCCAGCAGCTTTTATGACGGCACCGGGGAGCTGTTTTTT.

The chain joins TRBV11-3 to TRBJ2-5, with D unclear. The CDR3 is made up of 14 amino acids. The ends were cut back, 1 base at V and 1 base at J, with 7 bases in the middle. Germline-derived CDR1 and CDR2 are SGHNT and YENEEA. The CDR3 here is CASSLGRAQETQYF. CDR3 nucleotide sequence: TGTGCCAGCAGCTTAGGGAGAGCCCAAGAGACCCAGTACTTC.

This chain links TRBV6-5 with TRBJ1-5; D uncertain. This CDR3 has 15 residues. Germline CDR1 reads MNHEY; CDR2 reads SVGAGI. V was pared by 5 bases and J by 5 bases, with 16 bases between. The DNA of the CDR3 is TGTGCCAGCAGTCCGGTTGGGTCAAGATATCAGCCCCAGCATTTT. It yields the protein CASSPVGSRYQPQHF.

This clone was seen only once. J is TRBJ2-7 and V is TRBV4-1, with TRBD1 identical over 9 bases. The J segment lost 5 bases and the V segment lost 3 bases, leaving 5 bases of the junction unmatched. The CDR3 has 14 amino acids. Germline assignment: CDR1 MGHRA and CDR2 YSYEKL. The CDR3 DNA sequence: TGCGCCAGCAGCCACGCCGGGACAGGGAACGAGCAGTACTTC. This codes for CASSHAGTGNEQYF.

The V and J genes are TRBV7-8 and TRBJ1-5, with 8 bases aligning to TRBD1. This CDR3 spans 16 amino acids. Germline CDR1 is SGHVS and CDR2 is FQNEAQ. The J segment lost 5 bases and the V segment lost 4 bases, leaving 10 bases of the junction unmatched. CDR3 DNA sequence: TGTGCCAGCAGCTCCCAGGGGGCAGGGGCTTATCAGCCCCAGCATTTT. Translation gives CASSSQGAGAYQPQHF.

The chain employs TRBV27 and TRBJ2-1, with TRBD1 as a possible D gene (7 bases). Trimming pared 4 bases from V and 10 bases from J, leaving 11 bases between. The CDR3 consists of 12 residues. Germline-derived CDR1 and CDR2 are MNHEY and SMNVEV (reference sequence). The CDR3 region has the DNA TGTGCCAGCAGTTGGCAGGGGGGAGAGCAGTTCTTC. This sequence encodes CASSWQGGEQFF.

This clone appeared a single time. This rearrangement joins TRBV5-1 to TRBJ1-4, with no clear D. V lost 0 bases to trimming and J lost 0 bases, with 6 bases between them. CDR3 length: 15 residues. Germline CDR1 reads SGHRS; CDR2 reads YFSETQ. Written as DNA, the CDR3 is TGCGCCAGCAGCTTGGGGACTTCAACTAATGAAAAACTGTTTTTT. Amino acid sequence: CASSLGTSTNEKLFF.

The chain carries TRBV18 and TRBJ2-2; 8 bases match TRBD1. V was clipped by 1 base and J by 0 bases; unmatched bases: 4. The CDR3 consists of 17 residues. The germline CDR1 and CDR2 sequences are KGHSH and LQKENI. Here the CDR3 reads CASSPLPGQANTGELFF. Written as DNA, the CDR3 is TGTGCCAGCTCACCACTACCGGGACAGGCGAACACCGGGGAGCTGTTTTTT.

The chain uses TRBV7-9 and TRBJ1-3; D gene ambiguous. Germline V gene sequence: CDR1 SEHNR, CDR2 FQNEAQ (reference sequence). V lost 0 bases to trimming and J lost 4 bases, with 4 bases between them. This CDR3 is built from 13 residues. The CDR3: CASSLAPGNTIYF. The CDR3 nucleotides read TGTGCCAGCAGCTTAGCGCCCGGAAACACCATATATTTT.

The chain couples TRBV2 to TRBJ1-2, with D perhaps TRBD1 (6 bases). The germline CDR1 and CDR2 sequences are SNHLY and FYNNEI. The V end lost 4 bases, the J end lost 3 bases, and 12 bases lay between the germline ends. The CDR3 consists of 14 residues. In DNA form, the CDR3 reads TGTGCCAGCAGTGCGGGGGGCGCATACTATGGCTACACCTTC. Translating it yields CASSAGGAYYGYTF. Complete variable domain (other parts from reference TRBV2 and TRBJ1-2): EPEVTQTPSHQVTQMGQEVILRCVPISNHLYFYWYRQILGQKVEFLVSFYNNEISEKSEIFDDQFSVERPDGSNFTLKIRSTKLEDSAMYFCASSAGGAYYGYTFGSGTRLTVV.